This T cell receptor beta chain is from a study of human T cells and chemical hapten exposure. Whole-study context: A roughly 2 cm by roughly 2 cm inner upper arm patch received 2% DPC for sensitization. Patients, largely female, had alopecia areata, totalis or universalis. Readings were taken at 6 days from patch tests that had applied 0.01% DPC to the upper back.

Whole-study findings and limits: Because all patients had alopecia, their immune responses might differ from healthy ones.

This clonotype was seen a few times. The antigen remains unidentified. Per germline, CDR1 DFQATT and CDR2 SNEGSKA (reference sequence). This CDR3 contains 13 residues. V was pared by 6 bases and J by 7 bases, with 19 bases between. Time point reported: patch test 1, 2 weeks after DPC sensitization. Regarding treatment: therapeutic diphenylcyclopropenone sensitization with weekly scalp DPC. TCRdb re-analysed the RACE reads in MiXCR, keeping a single row per CDR3 protein. The table includes some 170,000 distinct CDR3 sequences, 20% to 25% detected once. The specimen was whole blood, collected in connection with sensitization to the hapten diphenylcyclopropenone (DPC). The chain couples TRBV20-1 to TRBJ2-7; weak D call: TRBD2 (6 bases). The clonotype originates from a woman aged 45-65 years with alopecia areata. Some clones in this sample may be carry-over from other donors' samples. The CDR3 sequence is CSAGGRASTEQYF. In DNA form, the CDR3 reads TGCAGTGCGGGGGGAAGAGCTAGCACGGAGCAGTACTTC.